This T cell receptor beta chain was found in a study of cytomegalovirus exposure and HLA in healthy donors. Study results and caveats: The presence/absence work took it that sequencing depth was about the same across donors. Specificity for CMV antigens was confirmed in vitro for a few of the CMV-associated chains. Owing to their indistinguishability, certain V segments, notably TRBV6-2 and TRBV6-3, were excluded.

For this clone: Its antigen is unknown.

PCR involved 60 Vbeta and 13 Jbeta primers. Authors' analysis steps: Approximately 11 million of 80 million or so unique TCR beta chains were shared, per a later count. Method: immunoSEQ multiplex PCR; TCRdb's copy keeps in-frame clones and lacks some. V and J calls and clone size are copied from that table; D and trimming were computed from the DNA. The sample has approximately 100,000 clones; over 75% are singletons. Germline trimming cut 1 base from V and 2 bases from J; bases unmatched to any gene: 4. This CDR3 contains 15 residues. CDR1 is SEHNR, CDR2 FQNEAQ, per germline (reference sequence). Sequencing was performed on PBMCs. The origin of this receptor is a man in his forties in good health and CMV-seropositive. This sequence joins TRBV7-9 and TRBJ2-7; TRBD1 matches at 8 bases. The CDR3 nucleotides are TGTGCCAGCAGCTTAGATCTGGGACAGGCCTACGAGCAGTACTTC. Translated, it gives CASSLDLGQAYEQYF.